The 3 T cell receptor beta chains given below trace back to one sample, sequenced in a study of beta chain features in type 1 diabetes. cDNA synthesis used the whole RNA isolate, giving expressed TCRB sequences. TCRdb's table, derived via immunoSEQ multiplex PCR, lists solely in-frame clones and lacks some. The repertoire has a few hundred thousand clones, less than 20% of them found once; the top ten carry roughly 0.045%. Sequencing was carried out using naive CD4+ T cells from blood. These TCRs come from a woman between 18 and 29 years old in good health.

The genes are TRBV5-1 and TRBJ2-1; 13 bases are shared with TRBD2. Germline loops: CDR1 SGHRS, CDR2 YFSETQ. Trimming at V came to 4 bases and at J to 8 bases, leaving 9 bases not matched to a gene. There are 16 residues in the CDR3. The CDR3 loop is CASSELAGGPSHEQFF. The DNA of the CDR3 is TGCGCCAGCAGCGAACTAGCGGGAGGGCCATCGCATGAGCAGTTCTTC.

This clone was observed a handful of times. The V call is TRBV28, the J call TRBJ2-1; TRBD2 aligns across 12 bases. This CDR3 has 16 amino acids. After removal of 4 bases from V and 2 bases from J, the junction contained 3 bases not matched to a gene. Germline CDR1 reads MDHEN; CDR2 reads SYDVKM. Written as DNA, the CDR3 is TGTGCCAGCAGTTCTAGCGGGAGGGGACCCTACAATGAGCAGTTCTTC. Encoded protein: CASSSSGRGPYNEQFF.

The chain joins TRBV4-2 to TRBJ2-1; D is perhaps TRBD2 (6 bases). V gave up 0 bases and J gave up 0 bases, with 12 bases separating them. The germline CDR1 and CDR2 sequences are LGHNA and YNFKEQ. The CDR3 has 17 amino acids. The CDR3 here is CASSQDRTGGSYNEQFF. For the CDR3, the DNA is TGTGCCAGCAGCCAAGATAGGACCGGGGGCTCCTACAATGAGCAGTTCTTC.